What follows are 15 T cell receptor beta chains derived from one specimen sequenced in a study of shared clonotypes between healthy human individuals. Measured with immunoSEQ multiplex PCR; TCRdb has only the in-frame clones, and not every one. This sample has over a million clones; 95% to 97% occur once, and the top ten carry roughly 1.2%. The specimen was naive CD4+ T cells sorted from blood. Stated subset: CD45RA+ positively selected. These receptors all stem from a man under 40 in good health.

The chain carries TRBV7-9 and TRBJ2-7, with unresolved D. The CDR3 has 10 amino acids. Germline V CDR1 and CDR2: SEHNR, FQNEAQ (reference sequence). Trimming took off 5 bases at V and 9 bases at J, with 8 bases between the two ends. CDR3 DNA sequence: TGTGCCAGCAGCCTCCTAGGGCAGTACTTC. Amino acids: CASSLLGQYF.

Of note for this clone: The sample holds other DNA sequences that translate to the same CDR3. CDR3 protein: CASSPRQGDQPQHF. CDR3 sequence (DNA): TGTGCCAGCTCACCGCGACAGGGCGATCAGCCCCAGCATTTT. The chain has TRBV18 and TRBJ1-5; the match to TRBD1 covers 7 bases. From germline, CDR1 is KGHSH and CDR2 LQKENI. The CDR3 is 14 amino acids. Trimming at V came to 3 bases and at J to 5 bases, leaving 4 bases not matched to a gene. Together with reference TRBV18 and TRBJ1-5, the CDR3 gives the full variable domain: NAGVMQNPRHLVRRRGQEARLRCSPMKGHSHVYWYRQLPEEGLKFMVYLQKENIIDESGMPKERFSAEFPKEGPSILRIQQVVRGDSAAYFCASSPRQGDQPQHFGDGTRLSIL.

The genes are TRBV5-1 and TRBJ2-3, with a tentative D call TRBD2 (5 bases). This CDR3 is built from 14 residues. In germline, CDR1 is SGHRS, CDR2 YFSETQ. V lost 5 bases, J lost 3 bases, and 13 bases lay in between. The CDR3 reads CASRDGESTDTQYF. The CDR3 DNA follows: TGCGCCAGCAGGGACGGGGAATCGACAGATACGCAGTATTTT. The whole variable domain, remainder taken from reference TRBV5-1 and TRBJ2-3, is KAGVTQTPRYLIKTRGQQVTLSCSPISGHRSVSWYQQTPGQGLQFLFEYFSETQRNKGNFPGRFSGRQFSNSRSEMNVSTLELGDSALYLCASRDGESTDTQYFGPGTRLTVL.

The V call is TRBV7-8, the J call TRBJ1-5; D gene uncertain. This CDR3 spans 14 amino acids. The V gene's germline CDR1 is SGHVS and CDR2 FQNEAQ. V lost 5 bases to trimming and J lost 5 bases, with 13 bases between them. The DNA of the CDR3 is TGTGCCAGCAGCGTAGAAACGGGCGATCAGCCCCAGCATTTT. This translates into CASSVETGDQPQHF.

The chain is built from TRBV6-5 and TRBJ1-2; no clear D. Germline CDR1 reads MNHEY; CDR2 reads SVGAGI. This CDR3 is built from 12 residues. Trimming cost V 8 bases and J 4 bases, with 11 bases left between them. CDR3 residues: CASHTQLYGYTF. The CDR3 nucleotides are TGTGCCAGCCACACCCAGCTCTATGGCTACACCTTC.

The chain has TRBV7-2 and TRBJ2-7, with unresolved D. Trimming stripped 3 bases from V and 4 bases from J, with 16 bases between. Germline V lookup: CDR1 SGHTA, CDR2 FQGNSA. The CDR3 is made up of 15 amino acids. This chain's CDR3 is CASSFVRGKEYEQYF. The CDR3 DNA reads TGTGCCAGCAGCTTCGTGCGAGGTAAAGAATACGAGCAGTACTTC.

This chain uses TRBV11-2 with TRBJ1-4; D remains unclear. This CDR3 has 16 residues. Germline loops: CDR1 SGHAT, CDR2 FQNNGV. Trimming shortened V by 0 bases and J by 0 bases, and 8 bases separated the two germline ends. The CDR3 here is CASSLEGTTTNEKLFF. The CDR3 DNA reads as TGTGCCAGCAGCTTAGAGGGAACGACAACTAATGAAAAACTGTTTTTT. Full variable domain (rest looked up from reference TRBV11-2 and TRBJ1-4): EAGVAQSPRYKIIEKRQSVAFWCNPISGHATLYWYQQILGQGPKLLIQFQNNGVVDDSQLPKDRFSAERLKGVDSTLKIQPAKLEDSAVYLCASSLEGTTTNEKLFFGSGTQLSVL.

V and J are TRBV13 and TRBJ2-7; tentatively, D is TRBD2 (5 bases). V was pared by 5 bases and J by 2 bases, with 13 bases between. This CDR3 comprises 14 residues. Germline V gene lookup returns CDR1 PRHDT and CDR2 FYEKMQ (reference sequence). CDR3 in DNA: TGTGCCAGCAGCCTATCAAGACTAACCTACGAGCAGTACTTC. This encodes CASSLSRLTYEQYF.

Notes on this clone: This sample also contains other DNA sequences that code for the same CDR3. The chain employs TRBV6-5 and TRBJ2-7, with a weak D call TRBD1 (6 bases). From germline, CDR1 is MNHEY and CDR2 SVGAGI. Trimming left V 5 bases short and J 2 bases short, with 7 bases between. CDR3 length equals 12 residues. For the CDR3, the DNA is TGTGCCAGCAGTCAGGGGACCTACGAGCAGTACTTC. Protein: CASSQGTYEQYF.

The chain's CDR3 is CASSHTSPAYNEQFF. CDR3 sequence (DNA): TGCGCCAGCAGCCACACAAGTCCCGCCTACAATGAGCAGTTCTTC. The chain employs TRBV5-1 and TRBJ2-1; D remains unclear. CDR1 is SGHRS, CDR2 YFSETQ, per germline. This CDR3 comprises 15 residues. Trimming stripped 4 bases from V and 2 bases from J, with 13 bases between.

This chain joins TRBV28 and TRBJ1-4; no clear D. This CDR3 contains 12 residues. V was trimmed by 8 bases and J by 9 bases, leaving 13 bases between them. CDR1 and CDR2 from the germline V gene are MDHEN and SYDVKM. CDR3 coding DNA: TGTGCCAGCCAGCAGTCAGGCAAAAAACTGTTTTTT. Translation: CASQQSGKKLFF.

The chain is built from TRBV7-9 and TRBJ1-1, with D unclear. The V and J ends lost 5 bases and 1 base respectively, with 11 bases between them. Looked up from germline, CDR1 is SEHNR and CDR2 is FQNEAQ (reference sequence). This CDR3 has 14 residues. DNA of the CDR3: TGTGCCAGCAGCCGAACGGCGGGGAACACTGAAGCTTTCTTT. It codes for CASSRTAGNTEAFF.

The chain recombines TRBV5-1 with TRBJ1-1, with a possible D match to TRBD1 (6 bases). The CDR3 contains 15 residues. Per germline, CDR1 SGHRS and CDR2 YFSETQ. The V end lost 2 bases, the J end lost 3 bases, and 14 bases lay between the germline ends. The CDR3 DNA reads TGCGCCAGCAGCTTCCTACCAGGGGCCGACACTGAAGCTTTCTTT. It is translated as CASSFLPGADTEAFF.

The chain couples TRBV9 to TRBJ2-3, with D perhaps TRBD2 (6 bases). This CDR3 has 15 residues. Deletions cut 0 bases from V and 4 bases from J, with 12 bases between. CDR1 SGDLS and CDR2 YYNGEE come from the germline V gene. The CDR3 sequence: CASSVGGWGADTQYF. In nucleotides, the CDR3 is TGTGCCAGCAGCGTAGGTGGGTGGGGGGCAGATACGCAGTATTTT.

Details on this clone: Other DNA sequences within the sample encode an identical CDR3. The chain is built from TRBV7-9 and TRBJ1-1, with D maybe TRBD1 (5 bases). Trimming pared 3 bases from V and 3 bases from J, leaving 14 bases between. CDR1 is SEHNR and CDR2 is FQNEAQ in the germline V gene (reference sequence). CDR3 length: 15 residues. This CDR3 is CASSFPGEVYTEAFF. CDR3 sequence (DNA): TGTGCCAGCAGCTTTCCGGGGGAGGTATACACTGAAGCTTTCTTT.